This passage covers 8 T cell receptor beta chains from one sample sequenced in a study of beta chain features in type 1 diabetes. Expressed TCRB transcripts were sequenced, since all the RNA that had been isolated was reverse transcribed. Generated by immunoSEQ multiplex PCR, the TCRdb table keeps only in-frame clones and is missing some. The sample includes a few hundred thousand clones, 10% to 15% of them seen just once. Input material: naive CD4+ T cells from blood. The receptors were gathered from a man aged 18 to 30 in good health.

This clone turned up a few times. The chain joins TRBV7-8 to TRBJ2-3; 7 positions agree with TRBD1. J was trimmed by 2 bases and V by 4 bases; bases with no gene match: 9. From germline, CDR1 is SGHVS and CDR2 FQNEAQ. CDR3 length: 16 residues. This CDR3 is CASSSLEGQYTDTQYF. CDR3 coding DNA: TGTGCCAGCAGCTCCCTAGAGGGACAGTACACAGATACGCAGTATTTT.

The gene calls are TRBV5-4 and TRBJ1-6; maybe TRBD1 (5 bases). The length of the CDR3 is 17 residues. CDR1 SGHNT and CDR2 YYREEE come from the germline V gene (reference sequence). The V gene lost 4 bases and the J gene lost 5 bases, with 19 bases spanning the gap. The CDR3 loop is CASSPRQVGAHNSPLHF. The CDR3 bases are TGTGCCAGCAGCCCCCGGCAAGTAGGGGCGCATAATTCACCCCTCCACTTT. Using reference TRBV5-4 and TRBJ1-6 for the parts outside the CDR3, the full variable domain is ETGVTQSPTHLIKTRGQQVTLRCSSQSGHNTVSWYQQALGQGPQFIFQYYREEENGRGNFPPRFSGLQFPNYSSELNVNALELDDSALYLCASSPRQVGAHNSPLHFGNGTRLTVT.

Of note for this clone: One end of the junction fails to match germline, which may point to a read error. The chain combines TRBV5-4 with TRBJ2-5; possible D gene TRBD1, 6 bases. The CDR3 runs to 14 residues. Germline CDR1 reads SGHNT; CDR2 reads YYREEE (reference sequence). The DNA for the CDR3 is TGCGCCAGCAGCCAGTCCGGGACATGGGAGACCCAGTACTTC. Residues: CASSQSGTWETQYF.

This clone was seen more than once but under ten times. This sequence joins TRBV6-6 and TRBJ2-5, with D uncertain. The V and J ends lost 7 bases and 3 bases respectively, with 12 bases between them. CDR3 length: 13 amino acids. Looked up from germline, CDR1 is MNHNY and CDR2 is SVGAGI (reference sequence). CDR3 coding DNA: TGTGCCAGCACCCCCTACGTCGAAGAGACCCAGTACTTC. Translation: CASTPYVEETQYF.

DNA of the CDR3: TGTGCCAGCAGTGCTACAGGGGACTCTGGAAACACCATATATTTT. Its translation: CASSATGDSGNTIYF. The chain uses TRBV25-1 and TRBJ1-3; 7 bases map to TRBD1. Germline trimming cut 4 bases from V and 0 bases from J; bases unmatched to any gene: 3. CDR3 length equals 15 residues. Germline CDR1 reads MGHDK; CDR2 reads SYGVNS. The full variable domain, rest sourced from reference TRBV25-1 and TRBJ1-3, is EADIYQTPRYLVIGTGKKITLECSQTMGHDKMYWYQQDPGMELHLIHYSYGVNSTEKGDLSSESTVSRIRTEHFPLTLESARPSHTSQYLCASSATGDSGNTIYFGEGSWLTVV.

The rearrangement uses TRBV11-2 and TRBJ2-7; 15 nucleotides agree with TRBD2. The CDR3 spans 18 residues. V dropped 5 bases and J dropped 1; count of bases not matched to a gene: 9. CDR1 is SGHAT, CDR2 FQNNGV, per germline. The CDR3 loop is CASSTPGLAGGFSYEQYF. The CDR3 coding sequence is TGTGCCAGCAGCACACCGGGACTAGCGGGAGGATTTTCCTACGAGCAGTACTTC.

The V call is TRBV5-4, the J call TRBJ2-2; TRBD1 is a possible D gene (6 bases). V was cut by 2 bases and J by 0 bases, with 11 bases left in between. Per germline, CDR1 SGHNT and CDR2 YYREEE (reference sequence). The CDR3 consists of 16 residues. Written as DNA, the CDR3 is TGTGCCAGCAGCTTAGCCAGGGGAACGAACACCGGGGAGCTGTTTTTT. Translation gives CASSLARGTNTGELFF.

The V and J genes are TRBV7-9 and TRBJ1-1, with unresolved D. V dropped 1 base and J dropped 0 bases, with 6 bases sitting between them. This CDR3 has 14 residues. Germline V gene lookup returns CDR1 SEHNR and CDR2 FQNEAQ (reference sequence). The CDR3 loop reads CASSLGLLNTEAFF. CDR3 DNA: TGTGCCAGCAGCTTAGGACTGTTGAACACTGAAGCTTTCTTT.